This TCR beta chain derives from a study of blood T cell repertoires in COVID-19 (dated by TCRdb to about 2020). Context from the whole study: The collaborator samples originated in the United States, Italy and Spain and spanned the acute and convalescent phases of COVID-19. The material from the prospective study consisted of cDNA or gDNA derived from T cells, B-cell-depleted T cells, or PBMCs. Deeply sampled blood TCRbeta repertoires from subjects exposed to, actively infected with, or recovered from COVID-19 were included in the dataset. The repertoires were released in a freely available public database intended as a resource for research on the immune response to SARS-CoV-2. The samples were drawn from two sources: the first 160 participants of the ongoing ImmuneRACE study, and some 1,300 subjects contributed by 6 global collaborators. Nearly every sample came with metadata listing a de-identified subject ID, COVID-19 status, age in years and sex. Where available, HLA class I and class II types were taken from metadata supplied by the sample provider and were not determined by assay-based typing. Summary of the overall study and its limitations: How much clinical and demographic metadata was included differed by source and by participant, and the metadata was provided uncurated.

Trimming takes 3 bases from V and 5 bases from J, and the germline ends sit 16 bases apart. Reading the germline V gene gives CDR1 MGHDK and CDR2 SYGVNS. The CDR3 sequence holds 15 residues, the cysteine and phenylalanine included. Only the CDR3 DNA stays, 45 bases, in frame from base 1. With respect to this clone: Its antigen has not been determined. Base quality data are lacking; no much larger clone is found one base away.

TCRbeta CDR3 regions were amplified from genomic DNA by means of the immunoSEQ Assay, a bias-controlled multiplex PCR. The paper's data handling went like this. Nucleated cell counts per sample were estimated from amplification of reference gene primers within the assay. Sequence reads were collapsed and filtered to measure the absolute abundance of every unique TCRbeta CDR3 rearrangement. For each sample, productive Simpson clonality was calculated by taking the square root of Simpson's diversity index across productive rearrangements. TCRdb carries this immuneACCESS record with in-frame sequences only. Its versions omit some clonotypes, under half of them owing to an unresolved V gene in the studies checked, with the rest unexplained. V and J calls plus clone size are reproduced from that table; the DNA served to infer D and trimming. For this sample there are 200,000 to 300,000 clones; around 79% appear just once. The ten most abundant clones make up approximately 3.2% of the sample.

Each collaborating institution followed its own protocols to collect whole blood in K2EDTA tubes. For TCRbeta analysis, collaborator samples were shipped as frozen whole blood, as isolated PBMCs, or as DNA extracted from either sample type. This clonotype was obtained from an elderly woman with acute or convalescent COVID-19. The chain was built from TRBV25-1 and TRBJ1-1, with no confidently assigned D gene. Source material: peripheral blood. DNA sequence: TGTGCCAGCAGTGAGACACGGTGGTTAGGTACTGAAGCTTTCTTT. Its amino acids are CASSETRWLGTEAFF.